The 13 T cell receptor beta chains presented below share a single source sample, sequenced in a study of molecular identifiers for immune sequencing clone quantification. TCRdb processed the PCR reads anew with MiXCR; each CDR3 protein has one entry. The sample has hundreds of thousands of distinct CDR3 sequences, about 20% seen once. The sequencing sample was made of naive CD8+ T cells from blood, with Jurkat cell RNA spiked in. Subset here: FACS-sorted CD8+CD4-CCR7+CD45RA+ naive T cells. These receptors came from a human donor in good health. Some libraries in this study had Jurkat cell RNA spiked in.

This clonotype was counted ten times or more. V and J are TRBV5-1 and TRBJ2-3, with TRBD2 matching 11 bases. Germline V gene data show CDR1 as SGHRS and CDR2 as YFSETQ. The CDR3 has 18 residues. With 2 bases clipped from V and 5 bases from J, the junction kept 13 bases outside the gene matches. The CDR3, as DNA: TGCGCCAGCAGCTTTTCCCCTAGCGGGGGGCCTAGGGGAGATACGCAGTATTTT. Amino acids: CASSFSPSGGPRGDTQYF.

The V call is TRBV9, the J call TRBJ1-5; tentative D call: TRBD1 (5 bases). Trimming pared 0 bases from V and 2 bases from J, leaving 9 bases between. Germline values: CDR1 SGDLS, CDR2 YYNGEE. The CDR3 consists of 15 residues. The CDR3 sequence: CASSVGSGRNQPQHF. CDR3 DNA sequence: TGTGCCAGCAGCGTAGGTTCGGGGCGCAATCAGCCCCAGCATTTT.

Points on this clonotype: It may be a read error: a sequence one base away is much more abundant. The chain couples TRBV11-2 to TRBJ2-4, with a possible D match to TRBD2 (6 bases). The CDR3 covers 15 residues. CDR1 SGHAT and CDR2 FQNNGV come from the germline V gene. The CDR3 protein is CASSFDADGGNILYF. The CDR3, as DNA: TGTGCCAGCAGCTTCGACGCCGACGGGGGAAACATTCTGTACTTC.

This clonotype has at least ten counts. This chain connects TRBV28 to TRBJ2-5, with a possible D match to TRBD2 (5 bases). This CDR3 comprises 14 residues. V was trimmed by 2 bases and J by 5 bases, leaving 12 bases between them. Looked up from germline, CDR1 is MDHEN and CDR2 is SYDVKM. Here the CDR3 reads CASSLPGLTETQYF. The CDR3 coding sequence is TGTGCCAGCAGTTTACCGGGGTTAACTGAGACCCAGTACTTC.

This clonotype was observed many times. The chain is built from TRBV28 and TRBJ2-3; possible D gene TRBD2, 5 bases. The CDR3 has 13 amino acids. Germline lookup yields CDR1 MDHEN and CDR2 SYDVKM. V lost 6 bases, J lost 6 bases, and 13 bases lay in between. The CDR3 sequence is CASRHEGFDTQYF. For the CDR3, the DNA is TGTGCCAGCAGGCATGAGGGTTTCGATACGCAGTATTTT.

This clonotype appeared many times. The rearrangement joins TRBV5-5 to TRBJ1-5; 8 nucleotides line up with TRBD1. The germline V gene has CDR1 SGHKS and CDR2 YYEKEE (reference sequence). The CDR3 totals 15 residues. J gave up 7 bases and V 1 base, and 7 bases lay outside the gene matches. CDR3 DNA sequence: TGTGCCAGCAGCTTGACAGGGGGTGACTGGCAGCCCCAGCATTTT. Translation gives CASSLTGGDWQPQHF.

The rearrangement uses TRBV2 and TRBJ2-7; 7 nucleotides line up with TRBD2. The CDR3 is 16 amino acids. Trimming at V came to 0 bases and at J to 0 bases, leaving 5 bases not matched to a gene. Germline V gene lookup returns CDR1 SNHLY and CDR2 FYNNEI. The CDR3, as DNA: TGTGCCAGCAGTGAAGCGCCTAGCGGTTACTCCTACGAGCAGTACTTC. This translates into CASSEAPSGYSYEQYF.

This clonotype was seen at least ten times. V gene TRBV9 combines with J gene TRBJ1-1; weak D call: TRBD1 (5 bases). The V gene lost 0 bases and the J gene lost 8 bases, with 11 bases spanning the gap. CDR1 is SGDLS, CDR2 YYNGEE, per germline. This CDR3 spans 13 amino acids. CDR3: CASSVGSQGEAFF. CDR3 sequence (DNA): TGTGCCAGCAGCGTAGGTTCCCAGGGAGAAGCTTTCTTT.

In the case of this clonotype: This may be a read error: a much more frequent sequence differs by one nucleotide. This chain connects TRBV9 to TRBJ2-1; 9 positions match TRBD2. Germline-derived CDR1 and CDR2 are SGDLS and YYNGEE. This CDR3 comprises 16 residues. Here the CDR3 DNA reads TGTGCCAGCAGCGTAGAATTAGCGGGGGCATACAATAAGCAGTTCTTC. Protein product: CASSVELAGAYNKQFF.

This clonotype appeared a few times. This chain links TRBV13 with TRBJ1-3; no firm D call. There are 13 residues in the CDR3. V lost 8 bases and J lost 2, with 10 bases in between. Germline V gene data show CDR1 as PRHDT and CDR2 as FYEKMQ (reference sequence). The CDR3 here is CASDQFAGNTIYF. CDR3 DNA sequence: TGTGCCAGCGACCAGTTTGCTGGAAACACCATATATTTT. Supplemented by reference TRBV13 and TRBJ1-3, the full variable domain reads AAGVIQSPRHLIKEKRETATLKCYPIPRHDTVYWYQQGPGQDPQFLISFYEKMQSDKGSIPDRFSAQQFSDYHSELNMSSLELGDSALYFCASDQFAGNTIYFGEGSWLTVV.

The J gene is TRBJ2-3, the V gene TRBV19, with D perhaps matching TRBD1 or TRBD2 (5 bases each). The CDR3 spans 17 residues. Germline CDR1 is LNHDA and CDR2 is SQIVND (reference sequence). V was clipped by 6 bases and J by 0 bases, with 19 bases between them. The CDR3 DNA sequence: TGTGCCAGTAGACGGCTGGGGGTGCCGGACAGCACAGATACGCAGTATTTT. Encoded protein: CASRRLGVPDSTDTQYF.

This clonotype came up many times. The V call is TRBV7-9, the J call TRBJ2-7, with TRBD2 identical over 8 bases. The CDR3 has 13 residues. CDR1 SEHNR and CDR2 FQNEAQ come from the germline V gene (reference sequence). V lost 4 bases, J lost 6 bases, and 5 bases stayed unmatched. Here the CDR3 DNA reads TGTGCCAGCAGCTCCACCCGGGAGGGCGAGCAGTACTTC. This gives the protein CASSSTREGEQYF. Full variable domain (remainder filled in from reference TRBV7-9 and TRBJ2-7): DTGVSQNPRHKITKRGQNVTFRCDPISEHNRLYWYRQTLGQGPEFLTYFQNEAQLEKSRLLSDRFSAERPKGSFSTLEIQRTEQGDSAMYLCASSSTREGEQYFGPGTRLTVT.

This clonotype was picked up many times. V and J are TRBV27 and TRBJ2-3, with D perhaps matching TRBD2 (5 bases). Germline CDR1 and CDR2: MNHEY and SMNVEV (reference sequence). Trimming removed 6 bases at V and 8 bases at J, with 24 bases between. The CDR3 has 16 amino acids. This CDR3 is CASSQGSRLGPGTQYF. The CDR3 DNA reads TGTGCCAGCAGCCAAGGGAGTCGACTGGGCCCTGGTACGCAGTATTTT.